Below are 8 T cell receptor beta chains sequenced from a single sample in a study of cytomegalovirus exposure and HLA in healthy donors. The study ran its PCR with 60 Vbeta and 13 Jbeta primers. Here immunoSEQ multiplex PCR was the method, and the copy in TCRdb shows in-frame clones only, minus some. The table records approximately 110,000 clones, around 75% of them present only once. Material: PBMCs. The receptors shown here come from a young man in good health and CMV-seropositive.

This chain joins TRBV4-1 and TRBJ1-2, with D possibly being TRBD1 (5 bases). The CDR3 spans 18 residues. V lost 3 bases and J 4 bases, leaving 24 bases between the germline ends. Germline CDR1 is MGHRA and CDR2 is YSYEKL. The chain's CDR3 is CASSQKGEGVSFGYGYTF. CDR3 DNA: TGCGCCAGCAGCCAGAAAGGGGAGGGAGTTTCCTTTGGCTATGGCTACACCTTC.

With regard to this clone: Other DNA variants within this sample encode the same CDR3. The rearrangement links TRBV29-1 to TRBJ1-1; the D gene is possibly TRBD1 (5 bases). Trimming pared 2 bases from V and 2 bases from J, leaving 9 bases between. The CDR3 spans 13 residues. The V gene's germline CDR1 is SQVTM and CDR2 ANQGSEA. In DNA, the CDR3 is TGCAGCGTTGAACGGACACTAAACACTGAAGCTTTCTTT. Its translation is CSVERTLNTEAFF.

The chain carries TRBV12-2 and TRBJ1-3; TRBD1, the table's D call, lacks a check against the DNA. TRBV12-2 corresponds to a pseudogene. The CDR3 has 18 residues. CDR3 DNA: TGTGCAAGTCGCTTAGTAGGTGCTACAGGGGTGGGTGGAAACACCATATATTTT. This sequence encodes CASRLVGATGVGGNTIYF.

The V call is TRBV2, the J call TRBJ2-2; 7 positions agree with TRBD1. Germline CDR1 reads SNHLY; CDR2 reads FYNNEI. Trimming removed 6 bases from V and 5 bases from J; junction bases left unmatched: 9. The CDR3 covers 15 residues. In DNA form, the CDR3 reads TGTGCCAGCAGCGTTCGGACAGGCCTTACCGGGGAGCTGTTTTTT. Protein product: CASSVRTGLTGELFF.

The genes are TRBV29-1 and TRBJ1-5; 8 positions match TRBD1. Germline lookup yields CDR1 SQVTM and CDR2 ANQGSEA. Trimming took 7 bases from V and 0 from J; bases not matched to a gene: 5. The CDR3 runs to 14 residues. The CDR3 here is CSDWTGISNQPQHF. As DNA, the CDR3 is TGCAGCGACTGGACAGGGATTAGCAATCAGCCCCAGCATTTT.

The chain combines TRBV9 with TRBJ1-1; no clear D. The CDR3 length is 13 residues. V was pared by 3 bases and J by 1 base, with 7 bases between. Germline V gene sequence: CDR1 SGDLS, CDR2 YYNGEE. CDR3 sequence reads: CASSAMRNTEAFF. DNA of the CDR3: TGTGCCAGCAGCGCCATGAGGAACACTGAAGCTTTCTTT.

This clone has only a few counts. The chain has TRBV5-1 and TRBJ1-1, with 8 bases fitting TRBD1. The CDR3 sequence is 14 residues long. V shed 4 bases, J shed 2 bases, and the junction held 4 bases outside the gene matches. Germline-derived CDR1 and CDR2 are SGHRS and YFSETQ. The CDR3 DNA is TGCGCCAGCAGCCGACAGGGGCTTAACACTGAAGCTTTCTTT. This translates into CASSRQGLNTEAFF.

The CDR3 sequence is CASSLFRGPPNYEQYF. CDR3 in DNA: TGTGCCAGCAGCCTATTCCGAGGTCCCCCCAACTACGAGCAGTACTTC. J is TRBJ2-7 and V is TRBV28; D is unclear. V shed 6 bases and J shed 3 bases, with 21 bases lying between them. The CDR3 is 16 residues long. CDR1 is MDHEN, CDR2 SYDVKM, per germline. The full variable domain, with the rest looked up from reference TRBV28 and TRBJ2-7, is DVKVTQSSRYLVKRTGEKVFLECVQDMDHENMFWYRQDPGLGLRLIYFSYDVKMKEKGDIPEGYSVSREKKERFSLILESASTNQTSMYLCASSLFRGPPNYEQYFGPGTRLTVT.